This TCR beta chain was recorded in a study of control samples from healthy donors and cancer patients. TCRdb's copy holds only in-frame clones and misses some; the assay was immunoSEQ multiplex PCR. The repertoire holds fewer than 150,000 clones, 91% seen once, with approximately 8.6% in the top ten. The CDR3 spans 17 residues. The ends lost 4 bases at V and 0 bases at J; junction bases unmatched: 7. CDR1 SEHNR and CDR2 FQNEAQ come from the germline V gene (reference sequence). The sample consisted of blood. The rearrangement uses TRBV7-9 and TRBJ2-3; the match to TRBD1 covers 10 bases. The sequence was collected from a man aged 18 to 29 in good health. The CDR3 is CASSSPLDRGSTDTQYF. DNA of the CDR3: TGTGCCAGCAGCTCACCCCTGGACAGGGGGAGCACAGATACGCAGTATTTT.